This T cell receptor beta chain was sequenced for a study of tumor-infiltrating lymphocytes in primary liver carcinoma (dated by TCRdb to the late 2010s). Context from the whole study: Hepatocellular carcinoma (four) or combined HCC and intrahepatic cholangiocarcinoma (one) was present in the five patients, who were three men and two women aged 30 to 69 years. The five patients had tumors of stage T1-T3 N0M0, with maximum diameters ranging from roughly 4.2 to 10 cm. Samples yielded roughly 3.5 to 8 million productive TCRbeta reads; read depth did not differ significantly between tissue types. The study combined TCRbeta repertoire sequencing, expression microarrays and whole-exome sequencing across five regions of each liver tumor, with adjacent normal tissue and blood. A total of about 35 specimens from 5 patients, comprising approximately 25 tumor regions, 5 adjacent noncancerous liver tissues and 5 peripheral blood samples, were covered by TCRbeta repertoire sequencing. To link TCRbeta repertoire diversity with the local molecular phenotype, the approximately 24 tumor region samples were profiled using Agilent mRNA microarrays. Repertoires from technical replicates were highly reproducible, with mean shared-clone rates roughly 0.89 and correlation coefficients above 0.95. Points the paper makes about the study in general: Only roughly 8-25% of top clones appeared in all five regions of a tumor, which suggests that tumor-infiltrating T cells are spatially heterogeneous. Bulk unsorted samples precluded comparing CD4+ and CD8+ T cell repertoires. Compared with blood, tumors had a significantly larger share of the repertoire taken up by the top 250 clones (p = 0.039). The study included only four or five patients, and the authors note findings should be validated in a larger study. Repertoire overlap was found to be higher between tumor regions (mean about 36%) than between tumor-adjacent (roughly 17%) or tumor-blood (about 14%) pairs, consistent with antigen-driven expansion. Because only the TCR beta chain was sequenced and unpaired alpha chains were not captured, true repertoire diversity is likely underestimated.

TCRbeta-specific cDNA was reverse-transcribed from roughly 500 ng total RNA using a constant-region primer and ProtoScript II reverse transcriptase. TCRbeta libraries were built with three nested multiplex PCR rounds, a slightly modified ARM-PCR procedure. Each of the first two PCR rounds ran for around 10 cycles using multiplex TRBV1-TRBV30 forward primers together with a Cbeta reverse primer. Sample barcodes and Illumina adapters were added in a final 25-cycle PCR with Deep VentR polymerase. Before sequencing, amplicons of 200-500 bp were purified from gel using a QIAquick gel extraction kit. An Illumina HiSeq 2500 was used to sequence the TCRbeta amplicons with 250-bp paired-end reads. Processing in the source paper ran as follows. Reads were quality-trimmed with Trimmomatic v0.33, and paired reads were merged with FLASH v1.2.11 to recover full CDR3 sequences. V, D and J germline segments were assigned to the rearranged TCRbeta sequences using MiGEC v1.2.1b. Clonotype statistics and Shannon-Wiener diversity indices were calculated with VDJtools v1.0.0. Except for diversity analysis, only each sample's 250 most abundant clonotypes were used in subsequent analyses to reduce sampling bias. TCRdb cleaned the public reads at Q25 with fastp, built clones with MiXCR and kept in-frame beta chains. Each entry is one CDR3 protein sequence, shown with its most common DNA and genes. The V and J calls and clone size come from TCRdb's table, not from the authors' own analysis. This sample comprises 95,000 to 150,000 distinct CDR3 sequences, around two thirds of them detected only once. 9.3% of the sample rests with the top ten.

CDR1 and CDR2 were assigned from the germline V gene as MNHNS and SASEGT. V loses 7 bases of germline sequence and J loses 0 bases, and the interval between the two ends is 13 bases. The CDR3 sequence holds 15 residues, the cysteine and phenylalanine included. The kept DNA is CDR3 alone, 45 bases in frame from the first base. Regarding this clonotype: Its binding antigen is unknown. No base qualities exist here, and no much larger clone lies one base off it.

Without any cell sorting, total RNA and DNA were extracted together from roughly 21-30 mg of bulk tissue using the AllPrep DNA/RNA mini kit. Surgical resection was performed in China between 2015 and 2016 on about 5 patients with histopathologically diagnosed primary liver carcinoma. At the time of sampling, the patients had chronic HBV infection and had not received any treatment. Five spatially separated regions were sampled from each tumor: the superior, inferior, left-lateral and right-lateral poles, plus the tumor centre. Histological examination found more than 75% viable tumor cells in every tumor sample. Each fresh piece of tumor and adjacent tissue was cut in two, with one half stored in RNAlater at -80 degrees C and the other half sent for histology.

The clonotype comes from a woman aged 55-69 years with primary liver carcinoma and hepatitis B virus infection. Sequenced material: liver tumor tissue from sampling region 1. The cell subset or site label on this specimen signifies: tumor region T1, superior pole. Recombination joined TRBV6-1 with TRBJ1-5; no D segment can be confidently identified. The CDR3 protein sequence reads: CASNDRPASNQPQHF. The base sequence is TGTGCCAGCAATGATCGCCCTGCTAGCAATCAGCCCCAGCATTTT.